This T cell receptor beta chain was profiled in a study of blood T cell repertoires in COVID-19. The CDR3 extends over 14 amino acids. V shed 2 bases, J shed 2 bases, and the junction held 4 bases outside the gene matches. Germline CDR1 is SGDLS and CDR2 is YYNGEE. In the case of this clone: A much more abundant neighbour one base away suggests this may be a read error. The identical CDR3 is also encoded by other nucleotide sequences in the sample.

The repertoire was sequenced with immunoSEQ multiplex PCR; TCRdb's copy has only in-frame clones and lacks some. This sample has about 260,000 clones, with 75% to 90% found just once. Sequencing input: peripheral blood. This TCR was recovered from a woman between 40 and 55 years old who had recovered from COVID-19. The chain couples TRBV9 to TRBJ2-7; the match to TRBD1 covers 7 bases. The CDR3 region has the DNA TGTGCCAGCAGCGTCCAGGGGGTCCCCTACGAGCAGTACTTC. It codes for CASSVQGVPYEQYF.